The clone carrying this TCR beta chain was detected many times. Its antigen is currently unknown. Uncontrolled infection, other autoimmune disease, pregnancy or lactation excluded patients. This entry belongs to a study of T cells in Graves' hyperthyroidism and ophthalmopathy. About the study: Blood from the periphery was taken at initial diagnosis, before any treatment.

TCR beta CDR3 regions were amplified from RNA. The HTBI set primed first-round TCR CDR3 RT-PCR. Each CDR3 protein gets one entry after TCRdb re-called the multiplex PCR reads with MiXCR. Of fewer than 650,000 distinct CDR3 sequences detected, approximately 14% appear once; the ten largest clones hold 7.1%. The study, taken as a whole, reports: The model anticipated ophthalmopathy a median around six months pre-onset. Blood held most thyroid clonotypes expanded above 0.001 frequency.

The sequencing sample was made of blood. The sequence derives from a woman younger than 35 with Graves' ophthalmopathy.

CDR3 DNA: TGTGCCAGCAGCGCCTTGGGTGGTACCGGGGAGCTGTTTTTT. It translates to CASSALGGTGELFF. This chain links TRBV6-1 with TRBJ2-2, with D unclear. CDR1 and CDR2 (germline): MNHNS, SASEGT. This CDR3 region has 14 residues. V shed 6 bases and J shed 5 bases, with 13 bases lying between them.